Each of the 25 T cell receptor beta chains below was sequenced from the same sample in a study of blood T cell repertoires in COVID-19. Sequencing was performed with immunoSEQ multiplex PCR; in TCRdb, only in-frame clones are kept and a portion is missing. In the table there are fewer than 65,000 clones, roughly 90% of which are singletons. Sequences were obtained from peripheral blood. All receptors come from a man aged 60-69 years with acute or convalescent COVID-19.

This clone is a singleton in its sample. Germline and junction disagree at one end, which may indicate a read error. The same CDR3 is also encoded by other DNA sequences in this sample. CDR3 region: CSVGGGNEQFF. In DNA, the CDR3 is TGCAGTGTTGGGGGGGGCAATGAGCAGTTCTTC. J is TRBJ2-1 and V is TRBV29-1; 7 bases are a match to TRBD2. The CDR3 has 11 amino acids. The germline gives CDR1 SQVTM, CDR2 ANQGSEA.

The chain recombines TRBV5-6 with TRBJ2-6, with D perhaps TRBD1 (6 bases). The V gene lost 0 bases and the J gene lost 4 bases, with 11 bases spanning the gap. Germline-derived CDR1 and CDR2 are SGHDT and YYEEEE. The CDR3 contains 16 residues. The CDR3 DNA reads as TGTGCCAGCAGCTTGGGGCAGGGGTTGGGGGCCAACGTCCTGACTTTC. Protein: CASSLGQGLGANVLTF.

The chain is built from TRBV15 and TRBJ1-1; 12 positions match TRBD1. J gave up 5 bases and V 2 bases, and 15 bases lay outside the gene matches. This CDR3 contains 19 residues. CDR1 and CDR2 from the germline V gene are LNHNV and YYDKDF (reference sequence). CDR3 DNA: TGTGCCACCAGCAGACTCCCCCGCCCGGGACAGGGGGCTTGGACTGAAGCTTTCTTT. This sequence encodes CATSRLPRPGQGAWTEAFF.

V and J are TRBV29-1 and TRBJ2-3; a possible D gene is TRBD1 (5 bases). Germline CDR1 and CDR2: SQVTM and ANQGSEA. The V end was cut by 4 bases, the J end by 0 bases, with 8 bases between. The CDR3 length is 13 residues. The DNA of the CDR3 is TGCAGCGTTGGCAGGGAAAGCACAGATACGCAGTATTTT. It codes for CSVGRESTDTQYF.

The chain links TRBV6-1 to TRBJ1-2, with D perhaps TRBD1 (6 bases). The CDR3 runs 14 residues. CDR1 MNHNS and CDR2 SASEGT come from the germline V gene. V lost 3 bases and J lost 4, with 12 bases in between. In DNA form, the CDR3 reads TGTGCCAGCAGTGAGCGGGGGGGGCCCTATGGCTACACCTTC. It yields the protein CASSERGGPYGYTF.

The chain's CDR3 is CASSGTSGGYEQYF. For the CDR3, the DNA is TGTGCCAGCAGCGGGACTAGCGGGGGCTACGAGCAGTACTTC. This chain joins TRBV6-5 and TRBJ2-7, with 14 bases fitting TRBD2. This CDR3 contains 14 residues. Trimming at V came to 6 bases and at J to 3 bases, leaving 1 base not matched to a gene. Germline V lookup: CDR1 MNHEY, CDR2 SVGAGI.

As for this clone: One junction end disagrees with the germline gene, perhaps due to a read error. The chain combines TRBV2 with TRBJ2-7; TRBD2 matches at 7 bases. This CDR3 has 14 amino acids. CDR1 is SNHLY, CDR2 FYNNEI, per germline. In nucleotides, the CDR3 is TGTGCCAGCAGTCGACGCGGGAGCTCCCACGAGCAGTACTTC. This sequence encodes CASSRRGSSHEQYF.

This chain connects TRBV11-3 to TRBJ2-7, with TRBD1 identical over 9 bases. Germline V gene sequence: CDR1 SGHNT, CDR2 YENEEA. The CDR3 extends over 15 amino acids. V lost 5 bases and J lost 2; bases outside the gene matches: 7. The CDR3 sequence is CASSRGTGITYEQYF. DNA of the CDR3: TGTGCCAGCAGCCGAGGGACAGGGATAACCTACGAGCAGTACTTC.

This clone was detected only once. The rearrangement uses TRBV6-5 and TRBJ1-4, with no clear D. Germline V gives CDR1 MNHEY, CDR2 SVGAGI. The CDR3 has 14 amino acids. V was pared by 6 bases and J by 4 bases, with 12 bases between. CDR3 sequence (DNA): TGTGCCAGCAGGCCTACTTCTAGTAATGAAAAACTGTTTTTT. Its protein product is CASRPTSSNEKLFF.

The chain combines TRBV6-5 with TRBJ2-4; D gene uncertain. Germline V gives CDR1 MNHEY, CDR2 SVGAGI. The CDR3 consists of 15 residues. V was pared by 5 bases and J by 0 bases, with 11 bases between. DNA of the CDR3: TGTGCCAGCAGTCGAGTCACCCTAGCCAAAAACATTCAGTACTTC. It specifies CASSRVTLAKNIQYF.

The chain couples TRBV7-2 to TRBJ2-7, with 12 bases that match TRBD2. J was trimmed by 3 bases and V by 4 bases; bases with no gene match: 7. Germline V lookup: CDR1 SGHTA, CDR2 FQGNSA. The CDR3 is 16 residues long. CDR3 DNA: TGTGCCAGCAGCTCGCAACTAGCGGGGGGTTACTACGAGCAGTACTTC. Translation: CASSSQLAGGYYEQYF.

The V call is TRBV18, the J call TRBJ2-7; D possibly corresponds to TRBD1 (5 bases). This CDR3 is built from 13 residues. The germline gives CDR1 KGHSH, CDR2 LQKENI. V was clipped by 3 bases and J by 5 bases, with 11 bases between them. The CDR3 DNA follows: TGTGCCAGCTCACCGACAGAGATCCACGAGCAGTACTTC. It codes for CASSPTEIHEQYF.

This rearrangement joins TRBV3-1 (or the pseudogene TRBV3-2) to TRBJ1-2; 12 nucleotides agree with TRBD1. V gave up 4 bases and J gave up 6 bases; unmatched junction bases: 9. The CDR3 sequence is 16 residues long. Germline CDR1 reads LGHDT; CDR2 reads YNNKEL (reference sequence). The chain's CDR3 is CASSLRPGQGANGYTF. CDR3 sequence (DNA): TGTGCCAGCAGCCTCAGGCCGGGACAGGGGGCTAATGGCTACACCTTC.

J is TRBJ2-3 and V is TRBV6-5; possible D gene TRBD1, 5 bases. There are 15 residues in the CDR3. Trimming pared 2 bases from V and 2 bases from J, leaving 11 bases between. The germline V gene encodes CDR1 MNHEY and CDR2 SVGAGI. This CDR3 is CASSYGGHYTDTQYF. CDR3 nucleotide sequence: TGTGCCAGCAGTTACGGTGGACACTACACAGATACGCAGTATTTT.

This clone is medium-sized in the sample. The CDR3 loop is CASSPGQVFGEQYF. The CDR3 region has the DNA TGTGCCAGCAGCCCGGGACAGGTCTTCGGTGAGCAGTACTTC. The chain employs TRBV11-1 and TRBJ2-7; 8 bases are shared with TRBD1. After removal of 5 bases from V and 7 bases from J, the junction contained 10 bases not matched to a gene. Germline V gene lookup returns CDR1 SGHAT and CDR2 FQDESV (reference sequence). The CDR3 spans 14 residues.

The J gene is TRBJ2-1, the V gene TRBV2, with 9 bases aligning to TRBD2. With V trimmed by 6 bases and J by 4 bases, 13 bases remained unmatched. The CDR3 loop spans 17 amino acids. CDR1 and CDR2 (germline): SNHLY, FYNNEI. The CDR3 sequence is CASRSSSGTSWYNEQFF. The CDR3 bases are TGTGCCAGCAGGAGTAGTTCCGGGACTAGCTGGTACAATGAGCAGTTCTTC. The variable domain in full, with the rest retrieved from reference TRBV2 and TRBJ2-1, is EPEVTQTPSHQVTQMGQEVILRCVPISNHLYFYWYRQILGQKVEFLVSFYNNEISEKSEIFDDQFSVERPDGSNFTLKIRSTKLEDSAMYFCASRSSSGTSWYNEQFFGPGTRLTVL.

The chain joins TRBV19 to TRBJ2-2, with D perhaps TRBD1 (6 bases). The CDR3 contains 17 residues. Germline values: CDR1 LNHDA, CDR2 SQIVND (reference sequence). Trimming left V 2 bases short and J 1 base short, with 14 bases between. CDR3 coding DNA: TGTGCCAGTAGTATATCCCCGGCGACAGGGAACACCGGGGAGCTGTTTTTT. As protein: CASSISPATGNTGELFF.

The J gene is TRBJ2-2, the V gene TRBV7-2; 15 nucleotides agree with TRBD2. The CDR3 runs 19 residues. With V trimmed by 5 bases and J by 1 base, 8 bases remained unmatched. The germline CDR1 and CDR2 sequences are SGHTA and FQGNSA. The CDR3 loop reads CASSPWTSGGAQNTGELFF. For the CDR3, the DNA is TGTGCCAGCAGCCCTTGGACTAGCGGGGGGGCACAGAACACCGGGGAGCTGTTTTTT.

The chain uses TRBV9 and TRBJ2-2; TRBD2 agrees at 12 bases. With 5 bases clipped from V and 8 bases from J, the junction kept 7 bases outside the gene matches. This CDR3 has 15 amino acids. The germline V gene has CDR1 SGDLS and CDR2 YYNGEE. CDR3 in amino acids: CASSRTSGAGGELFF. CDR3 sequence (DNA): TGTGCCAGCAGTCGGACTAGCGGGGCTGGTGGGGAGCTGTTTTTT. Filled out from reference TRBV9 and TRBJ2-2, the complete variable domain reads DSGVTQTPKHLITATGQRVTLRCSPRSGDLSVYWYQQSLDQGLQFLIQYYNGEERAKGNILERFSAQQFPDLHSELNLSSLELGDSALYFCASSRTSGAGGELFFGEGSRLTVL.

This clone showed up just once. The J gene is TRBJ2-7, the V gene TRBV5-5; maybe TRBD1 (6 bases). CDR1 and CDR2 (germline): SGHKS, YYEKEE (reference sequence). The germline V and J ends were trimmed by 5 bases and 1 base, with 13 bases remaining between them. The CDR3 consists of 14 residues. The CDR3 is CASSTGPNSYEQYF. In DNA form, the CDR3 reads TGTGCCAGCAGTACAGGGCCCAATTCCTACGAGCAGTACTTC.

J is TRBJ2-5 and V is TRBV11-3, with 7 bases matching TRBD2. Per the germline V gene, CDR1 is SGHNT and CDR2 is YENEEA. The V segment lost 5 bases and the J segment 3 bases; nucleotides outside the gene matches: 3. The CDR3 runs to 13 residues. The CDR3 sequence is CASSKGLKETQYF. DNA for the CDR3: TGTGCCAGCAGCAAGGGACTAAAAGAGACCCAGTACTTC.

The chain links TRBV27 to TRBJ2-7, with 7 bases that match TRBD1. This CDR3 is 15 amino acids long. The germline V gene has CDR1 MNHEY and CDR2 SMNVEV (reference sequence). V was pared by 5 bases and J by 5 bases, with 12 bases of the junction left unmatched. CDR3 region: CASSPSTGPGDEQYF. The CDR3 DNA reads TGTGCCAGCAGTCCGTCGACAGGGCCCGGGGACGAGCAGTACTTC.

V and J are TRBV11-2 and TRBJ1-2; TRBD1 matches 9 bases. This CDR3 spans 15 amino acids. V shed 0 bases and J 6 bases; nucleotides not matched to a gene: 5. Per the germline V gene, CDR1 is SGHAT and CDR2 is FQNNGV. The CDR3: CASSLEQGALNGYTF. DNA for the CDR3: TGTGCCAGCAGCTTAGAACAGGGGGCATTAAATGGCTACACCTTC.

The CDR3 sequence is CASSERTGGTAAPYEQYF. The CDR3 DNA is TGCGCCAGCAGTGAAAGGACAGGGGGCACAGCGGCCCCCTACGAGCAGTACTTC. The chain is built from TRBV23-1 and TRBJ2-7, with 11 bases aligning to TRBD1. TRBV23-1 is marked as an open reading frame, function uncertain. This CDR3 contains 18 residues. V shed 5 bases, J shed 2 bases, and the junction held 14 bases outside the gene matches.

In its sample, this clone was seen once. The J gene is TRBJ1-1, the V gene TRBV2, with TRBD1 identical over 9 bases. V shed 6 bases and J 10 bases; nucleotides not matched to a gene: 12. Germline values: CDR1 SNHLY, CDR2 FYNNEI. The CDR3 loop spans 14 amino acids. Here the CDR3 DNA reads TGTGCCAGCAGACTCCGGGACAGGGAGGGGGCAGCTTTCTTT. This encodes CASRLRDREGAAFF.